The clone carrying this T cell receptor beta chain appeared a few times. What it binds is not known. The germline CDR1 and CDR2 sequences are SNHLY and FYNNEI. V dropped 6 bases and J dropped 4; count of bases not matched to a gene: 5. The length of the CDR3 is 14 residues. The sequencing template was cDNA reverse transcribed from extracted RNA. Clones were sequenced by immunoSEQ multiplex PCR, and TCRdb holds only the in-frame ones, with some missing. The data hold approximately 280,000 clones, with 58% observed a single time. Treatment: oral pan-JAK inhibitor, 5-10 mg twice daily. The sorting of PBMCs gave CD4+ and CD8+ T cells. This entry comes from a study of CD8+ T cells in alopecia areata. Study-wide results and limits: Among the top 100, expanded CD8+ clones were significantly decreased by tofacitinib, as was scalp clonality.

The receptor was derived from a human donor with alopecia areata. The rearrangement uses TRBV2 and TRBJ1-1, with 10 bases aligning to TRBD1. The sequences come from CD4+ T cells sorted from blood, collected at week 24, from a patient treated with tofacitinib. CDR3 residues: CASSADRGLTEAFF. The CDR3 region has the DNA TGTGCCAGCAGCGCCGACAGGGGGCTCACTGAAGCTTTCTTT.